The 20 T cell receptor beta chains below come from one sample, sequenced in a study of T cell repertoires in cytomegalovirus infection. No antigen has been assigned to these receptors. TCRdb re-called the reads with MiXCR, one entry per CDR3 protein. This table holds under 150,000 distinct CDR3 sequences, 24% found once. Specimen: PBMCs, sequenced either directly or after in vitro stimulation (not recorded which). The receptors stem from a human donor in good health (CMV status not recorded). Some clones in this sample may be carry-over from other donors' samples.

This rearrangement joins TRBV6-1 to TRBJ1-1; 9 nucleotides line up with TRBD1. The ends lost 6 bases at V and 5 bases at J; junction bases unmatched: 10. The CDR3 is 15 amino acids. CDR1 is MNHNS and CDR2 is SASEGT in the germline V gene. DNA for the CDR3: TGTGCCAGCAGCCTTACAGGGGGCGCGTATACTGAAGCTTTCTTT. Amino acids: CASSLTGGAYTEAFF.

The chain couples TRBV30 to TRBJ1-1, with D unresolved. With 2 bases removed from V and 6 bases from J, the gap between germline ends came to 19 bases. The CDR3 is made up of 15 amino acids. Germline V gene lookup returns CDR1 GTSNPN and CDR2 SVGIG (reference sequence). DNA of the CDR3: TGTGCCTGGAGTAGTTGGGGAGGTTCCACGCCTGAAGCTTTCTTT. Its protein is CAWSSWGGSTPEAFF.

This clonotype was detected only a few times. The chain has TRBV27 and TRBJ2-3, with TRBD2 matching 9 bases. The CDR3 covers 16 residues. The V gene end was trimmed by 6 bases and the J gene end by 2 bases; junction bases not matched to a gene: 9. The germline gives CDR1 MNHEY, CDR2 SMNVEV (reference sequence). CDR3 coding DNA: TGTGCCAGCAGCGTAACGGCGGGAGGGAACACAGATACGCAGTATTTT. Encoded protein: CASSVTAGGNTDTQYF.

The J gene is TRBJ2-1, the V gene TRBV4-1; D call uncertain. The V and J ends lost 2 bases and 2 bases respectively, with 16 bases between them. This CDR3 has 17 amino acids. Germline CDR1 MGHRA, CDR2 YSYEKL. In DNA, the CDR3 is TGCGCCAGCAGCCAAAGCGTTTACAGCAAGGCCTACAATGAGCAGTTCTTC. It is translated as CASSQSVYSKAYNEQFF.

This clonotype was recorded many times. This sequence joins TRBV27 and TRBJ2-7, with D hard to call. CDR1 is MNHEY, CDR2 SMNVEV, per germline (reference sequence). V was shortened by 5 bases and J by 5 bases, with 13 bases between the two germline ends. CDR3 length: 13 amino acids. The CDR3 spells CASSPQPYNEQYF. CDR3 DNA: TGTGCCAGCAGTCCACAGCCGTACAACGAGCAGTACTTC.

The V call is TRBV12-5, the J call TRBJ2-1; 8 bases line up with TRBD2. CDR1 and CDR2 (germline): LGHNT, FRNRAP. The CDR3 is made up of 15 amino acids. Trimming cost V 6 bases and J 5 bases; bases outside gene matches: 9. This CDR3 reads CASGRRLTSDNEQFF. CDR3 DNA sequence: TGTGCTAGTGGCCGGCGATTGACTAGCGACAATGAGCAGTTCTTC.

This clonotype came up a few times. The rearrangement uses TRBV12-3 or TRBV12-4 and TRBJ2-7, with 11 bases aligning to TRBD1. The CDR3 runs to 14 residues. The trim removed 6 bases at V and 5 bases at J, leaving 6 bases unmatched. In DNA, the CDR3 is TGTGCCAGCAGCTACGGGACAGGGGGAGACGAGCAGTACTTC. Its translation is CASSYGTGGDEQYF.

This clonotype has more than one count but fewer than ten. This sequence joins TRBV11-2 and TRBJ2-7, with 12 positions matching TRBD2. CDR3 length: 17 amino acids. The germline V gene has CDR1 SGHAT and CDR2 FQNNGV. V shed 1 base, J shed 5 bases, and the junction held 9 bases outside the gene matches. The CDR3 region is CASSLGDRLAGDDEQYV. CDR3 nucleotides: TGTGCCAGCAGCTTAGGGGACCGACTAGCGGGAGATGACGAGCAGTACGTC.

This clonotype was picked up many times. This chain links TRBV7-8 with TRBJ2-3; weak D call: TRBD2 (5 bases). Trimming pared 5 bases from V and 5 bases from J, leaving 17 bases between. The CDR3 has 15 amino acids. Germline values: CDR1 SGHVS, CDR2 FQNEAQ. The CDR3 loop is CASSHGSVWGDTQYF. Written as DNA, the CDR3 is TGTGCCAGCAGCCACGGTAGCGTATGGGGAGATACGCAGTATTTT.

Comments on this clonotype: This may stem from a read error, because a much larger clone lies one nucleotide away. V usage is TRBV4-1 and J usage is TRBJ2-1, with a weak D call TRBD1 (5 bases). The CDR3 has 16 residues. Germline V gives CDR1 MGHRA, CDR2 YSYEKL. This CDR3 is CASGQAGQPIYNEQFF. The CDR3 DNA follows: TGCGCCAGCGGCCAAGCAGGACAACCGATCTACAATGAGCAGTTCTTC.

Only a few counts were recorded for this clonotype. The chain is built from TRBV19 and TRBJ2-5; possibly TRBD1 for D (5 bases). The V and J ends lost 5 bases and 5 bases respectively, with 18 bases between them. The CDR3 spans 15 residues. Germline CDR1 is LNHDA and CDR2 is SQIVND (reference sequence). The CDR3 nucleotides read TGTGCCAGTAGTTCCATACAGGTTGGGAAGGAGACCCAGTACTTC. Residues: CASSSIQVGKETQYF.

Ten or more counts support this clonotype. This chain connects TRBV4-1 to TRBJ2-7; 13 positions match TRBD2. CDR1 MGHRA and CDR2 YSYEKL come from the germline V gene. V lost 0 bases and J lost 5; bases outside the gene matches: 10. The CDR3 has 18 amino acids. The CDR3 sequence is CASSQDGTSGRAGDEQYF. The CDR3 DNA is TGCGCCAGCAGCCAAGATGGCACTAGCGGGAGGGCTGGTGACGAGCAGTACTTC.

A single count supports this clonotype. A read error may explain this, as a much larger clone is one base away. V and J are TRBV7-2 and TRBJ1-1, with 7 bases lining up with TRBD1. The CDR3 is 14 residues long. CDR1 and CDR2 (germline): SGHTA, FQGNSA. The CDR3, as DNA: TGTGCCACCAGCTCGGGACAGTACAACACTGAAGCTTTCTTT. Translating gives CATSSGQYNTEAFF.

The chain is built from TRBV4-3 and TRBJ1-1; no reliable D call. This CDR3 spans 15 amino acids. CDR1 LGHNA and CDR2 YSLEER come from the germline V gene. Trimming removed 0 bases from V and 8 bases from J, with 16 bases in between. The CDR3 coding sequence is TGCGCCAGCAGCCAAGATCAGAGACCTACTGCCGAAGCTTTCTTT. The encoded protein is CASSQDQRPTAEAFF.

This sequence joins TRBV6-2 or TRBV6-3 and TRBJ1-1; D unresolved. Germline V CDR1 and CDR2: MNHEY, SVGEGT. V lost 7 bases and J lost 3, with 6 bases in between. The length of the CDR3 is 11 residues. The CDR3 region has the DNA TGTGCCAGCACCCAACACACTGAAGCTTTCTTT. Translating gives CASTQHTEAFF.

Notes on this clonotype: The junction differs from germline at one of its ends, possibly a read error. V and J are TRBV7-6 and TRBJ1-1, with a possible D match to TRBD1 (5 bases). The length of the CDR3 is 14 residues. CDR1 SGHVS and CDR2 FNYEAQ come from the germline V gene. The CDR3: CASSWADRDTEAFF. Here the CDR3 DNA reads TGTGCTAGCAGCTGGGCCGACAGAGACACTGAAGCTTTCTTT.

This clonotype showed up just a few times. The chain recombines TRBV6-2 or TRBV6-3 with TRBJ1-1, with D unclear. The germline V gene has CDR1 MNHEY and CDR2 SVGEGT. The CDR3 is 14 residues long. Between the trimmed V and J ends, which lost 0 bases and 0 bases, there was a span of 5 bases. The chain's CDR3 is CASSYSPVNTEAFF. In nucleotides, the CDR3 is TGTGCCAGCAGTTACTCGCCAGTGAACACTGAAGCTTTCTTT.

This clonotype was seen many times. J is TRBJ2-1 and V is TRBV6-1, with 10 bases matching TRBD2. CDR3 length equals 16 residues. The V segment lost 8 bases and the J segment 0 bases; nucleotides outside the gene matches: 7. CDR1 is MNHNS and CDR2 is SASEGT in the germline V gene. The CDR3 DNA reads TGTGCCAGCGGATTAGCGGGAGGATTCTCCTACAATGAGCAGTTCTTC. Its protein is CASGLAGGFSYNEQFF.

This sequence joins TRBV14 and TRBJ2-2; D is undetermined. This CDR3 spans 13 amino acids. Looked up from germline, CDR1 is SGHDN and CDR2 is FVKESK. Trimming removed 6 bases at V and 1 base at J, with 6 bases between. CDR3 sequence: CASRDENTGELFF. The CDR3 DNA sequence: TGTGCCAGCAGGGACGAGAACACCGGGGAGCTGTTTTTT.

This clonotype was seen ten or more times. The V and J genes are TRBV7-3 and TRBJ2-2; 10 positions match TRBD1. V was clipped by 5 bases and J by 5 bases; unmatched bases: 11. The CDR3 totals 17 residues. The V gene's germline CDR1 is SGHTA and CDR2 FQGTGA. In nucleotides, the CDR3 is TGTGCCAGCAGCCTGAATTCCGGGACAGGGGTGACCGGGGAGCTGTTTTTT. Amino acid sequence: CASSLNSGTGVTGELFF.